These 32 T cell receptor beta chains share one sample of origin, sequenced in a study of read filtering for tumor transcriptome and immune sequencing. This library used roughly 0.4 ug RNA and molecular barcoded adaptors spanning alpha/delta and beta/gamma chains. TCRdb used MiXCR to reprocess the reads, holding one entry per CDR3 protein. This table has 75,000 to 95,000 distinct CDR3 sequences, roughly 21% appearing once. Sequencing was done on a sample of a population of CD138-negative cells sorted from bone marrow. These receptors were collected from a donor at least 40 years old with multiple myeloma.

This clonotype appeared many times. V gene TRBV6-5 combines with J gene TRBJ2-7; D unclear. Trimming took off 5 bases at V and 0 bases at J, with 11 bases between the two ends. CDR3 length: 14 amino acids. The V gene's germline CDR1 is MNHEY and CDR2 SVGAGI. CDR3 region: CASSHQLSSYEQYF. The CDR3 DNA reads as TGTGCCAGCAGTCACCAGCTCAGCTCCTACGAGCAGTACTTC.

This clonotype was counted at least ten times. The chain joins TRBV28 to TRBJ1-2, with D perhaps matching TRBD1 (6 bases). The CDR3 covers 13 residues. The germline V gene has CDR1 MDHEN and CDR2 SYDVKM. V was cut by 5 bases and J by 4 bases, with 11 bases left in between. The CDR3 reads CASSQDSFYGYTF. DNA of the CDR3: TGTGCCAGCAGTCAGGACAGCTTCTATGGCTACACCTTC.

This clonotype was observed many times. This sequence joins TRBV15 and TRBJ2-5; the D is unclear. V gave up 4 bases and J gave up 7 bases, with 7 bases separating them. The CDR3 has 11 residues. CDR1 is LNHNV and CDR2 is YYDKDF in the germline V gene (reference sequence). In DNA, the CDR3 is TGTGCCACCAGCACCCGCGGGACCCAGTACTTC. Translated, it gives CATSTRGTQYF.

The sample holds one count of this clonotype. Given a much more abundant clone one base away, this may be a read error. V usage is TRBV29-1 and J usage is TRBJ2-3; 7 bases are a match to TRBD2. Germline assignment: CDR1 SQVTM and CDR2 ANQGSEA. The CDR3 is made up of 12 amino acids. After removal of 5 bases from V and 10 bases from J, the junction contained 9 bases not matched to a gene. CDR3 sequence (DNA): TGCAGCGTTAATCAATGCGGGGGAGCGCAGTATTTT. It codes for CSVNQCGGAQYF.

This clonotype was seen many times. For the CDR3, the DNA is TGTGCCACCAGTGACCCGAGTTACACCGGGGAGCTGTTTTTT. This encodes CATSDPSYTGELFF. The rearrangement links TRBV24-1 to TRBJ2-2; D uncertain. The CDR3 consists of 14 residues. Germline V gene data show CDR1 as KGHDR and CDR2 as SFDVKD. Trimming stripped 4 bases from V and 3 bases from J, with 8 bases between.

This clonotype is a singleton in its sample. This clone may be a read error of a much larger clone one base away. Without the conserved terminal phenylalanine or tryptophan, this CDR3 likely stems from a read error. The chain joins TRBV28 to TRBJ1-1; D is possibly TRBD1 (5 bases). This CDR3 has 13 amino acids. The germline CDR1 and CDR2 sequences are MDHEN and SYDVKM. The V and J ends lost 6 bases and 6 bases respectively, with 14 bases between them. In DNA, the CDR3 is TGTGCCAGCAGAGAACAGGTATACGCTGAAGCTTTCTCT. Translated, it gives CASREQVYAEAFS.

This clonotype has a count of ten or more. The rearrangement uses TRBV11-1 and TRBJ2-3; TRBD2 might be the D (5 bases). In germline, CDR1 is SGHAT, CDR2 FQDESV (reference sequence). The CDR3 is made up of 13 amino acids. Trimming stripped 3 bases from V and 4 bases from J, with 8 bases between. The CDR3 is CASSFAGADTQYF. The CDR3 DNA reads as TGTGCCAGCAGCTTCGCCGGGGCAGATACGCAGTATTTT.

This clonotype appeared many times. The genes are TRBV5-1 and TRBJ2-2; TRBD1 aligns across 10 bases. The CDR3 spans 16 residues. Germline V gene data show CDR1 as SGHRS and CDR2 as YFSETQ. With 3 bases clipped from V and 0 bases from J, the junction kept 2 bases outside the gene matches. The CDR3 is CASSSGQGANTGELFF. The CDR3 DNA follows: TGCGCCAGCAGCTCTGGACAGGGGGCGAACACCGGGGAGCTGTTTTTT.

This clonotype was picked up a small number of times. This CDR3 is CASSLGRETEAFF. The CDR3 DNA reads TGTGCCAGCAGCTTAGGTAGGGAAACTGAAGCTTTCTTT. The rearrangement links TRBV7-3 to TRBJ1-1; no definite D call. The CDR3 contains 13 residues. V was shortened by 2 bases and J by 5 bases, with 9 bases between the two germline ends. CDR1 and CDR2 from the germline V gene are SGHTA and FQGTGA. The variable domain in full, with the rest retrieved from reference TRBV7-3 and TRBJ1-1, is GAGVSQTPSNKVTEKGKYVELRCDPISGHTALYWYRQSLGQGPEFLIYFQGTGAADDSGLPNDRFFAVRPEGSVSTLKIQRTERGDSAVYLCASSLGRETEAFFGQGTRLTVV.

This clonotype was recorded at least ten times. The chain carries TRBV5-1 and TRBJ2-5; no firm D call. V was pared by 4 bases and J by 1 base, with 17 bases between. Germline lookup yields CDR1 SGHRS and CDR2 YFSETQ. The CDR3 spans 16 residues. CDR3 DNA sequence: TGCGCCAGCAGCAAATCGGCCCCCCGAGGCCAAGAGACCCAGTACTTC. It codes for CASSKSAPRGQETQYF.

In this sample, this clonotype turned up many times. The chain recombines TRBV19 with TRBJ2-1; a weak D match, TRBD2 (7 bases). Trimming removed 3 bases from V and 2 bases from J, with 17 bases in between. The CDR3 is made up of 17 amino acids. In germline, CDR1 is LNHDA, CDR2 SQIVND (reference sequence). The CDR3 region has the DNA TGTGCCAGTAGTATTCTCGGGGGGCGACCCCCCTACAATGAGCAGTTCTTC. It specifies CASSILGGRPPYNEQFF.

This chain joins TRBV5-1 and TRBJ2-6; no firm D call. V dropped 4 bases and J dropped 2 bases, with 13 bases sitting between them. Germline values: CDR1 SGHRS, CDR2 YFSETQ. The CDR3 is 16 amino acids. The CDR3 reads CASSQDRPTGANVLTF. The CDR3 DNA reads as TGCGCCAGCAGCCAGGACCGCCCAACTGGGGCCAACGTCCTGACTTTC.

This clonotype was seen many times. The chain joins TRBV5-4 to TRBJ1-1; TRBD1 is a possible D gene (6 bases). CDR3 length: 16 amino acids. Germline V lookup: CDR1 SGHNT, CDR2 YYREEE (reference sequence). The V end lost 4 bases, the J end lost 3 bases, and 19 bases lay between the germline ends. The CDR3 region is CASSPRPQGWDTEAFF. The CDR3 region has the DNA TGTGCCAGCAGCCCCCGCCCACAGGGTTGGGACACTGAAGCTTTCTTT.

Concerning this clonotype: The missing conserved phenylalanine or tryptophan at the end of this CDR3 makes a read error likely. The DNA is left out, because the CDR3 cannot be placed on it with certainty; the CDR3 is given as TCRdb lists it. This chain links TRBV7-3 with TRBJ2-3; TRBD1, the table's D call, lacks a check against the DNA. From germline, CDR1 is SGHTA and CDR2 FQGTGA. Including both end residues, the CDR3 is 15 amino acids long. The chain's CDR3 is CASSLNPGSTDTQCL.

This clonotype was counted only a few times. J is TRBJ2-3 and V is TRBV20-1; a possible D gene is TRBD1 (6 bases). This CDR3 spans 17 amino acids. V was trimmed by 0 bases and J by 0 bases, leaving 16 bases between them. Germline V gene sequence: CDR1 DFQATT, CDR2 SNEGSKA (reference sequence). The CDR3 DNA sequence: TGCAGTGCTAGAGATGAGATCAGACAGGCCAGCACAGATACGCAGTATTTT. This translates into CSARDEIRQASTDTQYF.

With regard to this clonotype: A much larger clone is a single base away; this may be a read error. This chain uses TRBV4-1 with TRBJ2-1, with D unclear. The CDR3 is 14 amino acids. Germline lookup yields CDR1 MGHRA and CDR2 YSYEKL. DNA for the CDR3: TGTGCCAGCAGGCAAGCTAAGGGTTACAATGAGCAGTTCTTC. This sequence encodes CASRQAKGYNEQFF.

In the case of this clonotype: A much bigger clone sits one base away, suggesting this may be a read error. V is TRBV18 and J is TRBJ2-3; the D gene is possibly TRBD2 (6 bases). The CDR3 runs 15 residues. CDR1 KGHSH and CDR2 LQKENI come from the germline V gene. The germline V and J ends were trimmed by 8 bases and 5 bases, with 20 bases remaining between them. The CDR3 loop reads CASTPGAAGGDTQYF. In DNA form, the CDR3 reads TGTGCCAGCACCCCTGGTGCTGCCGGGGGAGATACGCAGTATTTT.

The CDR3 DNA sequence: TGTGCCAGCAGCGCACCCACAGGGGGCAACAATGAGCAGTTCTTC. Residues: CASSAPTGGNNEQFF. The V and J genes are TRBV5-4 and TRBJ2-1; 9 bases map to TRBD1. Per germline, CDR1 SGHNT and CDR2 YYREEE (reference sequence). The CDR3 is made up of 15 amino acids. V lost 4 bases to trimming and J lost 5 bases; unmatched junction nucleotides: 7.

Note on this clonotype: Being one base from a much bigger clone, this may be a read error. The CDR3 does not end in the conserved phenylalanine or tryptophan, so this is likely a read error. The V call is TRBV20-1, the J call TRBJ2-3; tentatively, D is TRBD1 (6 bases). Germline V gives CDR1 DFQATT, CDR2 SNEGSKA (reference sequence). The CDR3 covers 13 residues. V lost 4 bases, J lost 1 base, and 9 bases lay in between. CDR3 sequence reads: CSATRTGTDTQYS. CDR3 sequence (DNA): TGCAGTGCTACACGGACAGGCACAGATACGCAGTATTCT.

This clonotype was observed at least ten times. The chain employs TRBV24-1 and TRBJ2-7, with no clear D. This CDR3 contains 15 residues. Trimming removed 5 bases from V and 2 bases from J, with 15 bases in between. Germline loops: CDR1 KGHDR, CDR2 SFDVKD. CDR3 DNA sequence: TGTGCCACCAGTGCCTTGCAGAATGATCCCTACGAGCAGTACTTC. It specifies CATSALQNDPYEQYF.

A few counts support this clonotype. The chain employs TRBV12-3 or TRBV12-4 and TRBJ1-4; TRBD1 might be the D (6 bases). The length of the CDR3 is 15 residues. V gave up 5 bases and J gave up 9 bases, with 19 bases separating them. CDR3 protein: CASSRTGTLQQKLFF. Here the CDR3 DNA reads TGTGCCAGCAGTCGAACCGGGACACTTCAACAAAAACTGTTTTTT.

This clonotype was counted many times. J is TRBJ1-4 and V is TRBV5-5; maybe TRBD1 (6 bases). Germline CDR1 reads SGHKS; CDR2 reads YYEKEE (reference sequence). The length of the CDR3 is 15 residues. Between the trimmed V and J ends, which lost 3 bases and 3 bases, there was a span of 12 bases. Here the CDR3 reads CASSYTDRPNEKLFF. The DNA for the CDR3 is TGTGCCAGCAGCTACACCGACAGGCCTAATGAAAAACTGTTTTTT.

This chain uses TRBV2 with TRBJ2-3; 9 bases map to TRBD2. The CDR3 runs 15 residues. CDR1 is SNHLY and CDR2 is FYNNEI in the germline V gene. Trimming removed 1 base from V and 7 bases from J; junction bases left unmatched: 6. The CDR3 loop reads CASSEVSGGIYTQYF. The CDR3 nucleotides read TGTGCCAGCAGTGAAGTTAGCGGGGGTATTTATACGCAGTATTTT.

Details on this clonotype: Given a much more abundant clone one base away, this may be a read error. The chain is built from TRBV5-1 and TRBJ2-3, with D perhaps assigned TRBD1 or TRBD2 (5 bases each). This CDR3 has 14 amino acids. Germline CDR1 SGHRS, CDR2 YFSETQ. The CDR3 spells CSSSLGDPTDTQYF. DNA of the CDR3: TGCTCCAGCAGCTTGGGGGACCCCACAGATACGCAGTATTTT.

As concerns this clonotype: A much larger clonotype is one base distant, so this may be a read error. The genes are TRBV29-1 and TRBJ2-7, with 8 bases aligning to TRBD1. In germline, CDR1 is SQVTM, CDR2 ANQGSEA. The CDR3 is 13 amino acids. DNA for the CDR3: TGCAGCGTCCGGGACAGGATCCTCTACGAGCTGTACTTC. This encodes CSVRDRILYELYF.

This clonotype was recorded a few times. V gene TRBV6-2 or TRBV6-3 combines with J gene TRBJ1-5; a weak D match, TRBD1 (5 bases). Trimming took 0 bases from V and 6 from J, leaving 15 bases between them. Germline lookup yields CDR1 MNHEY and CDR2 SVGEGT. This CDR3 is built from 16 residues. The CDR3: CASSYSRGRAGQPQHF. The CDR3 nucleotides read TGTGCCAGCAGTTACTCGAGAGGCAGGGCGGGTCAGCCCCAGCATTTT.

This clonotype came up many times. This sequence joins TRBV5-5 and TRBJ2-6; D not resolved. The CDR3 is 14 amino acids. V was trimmed by 4 bases and J by 2 bases, leaving 7 bases between them. From germline, CDR1 is SGHKS and CDR2 YYEKEE (reference sequence). CDR3 DNA: TGTGCCAGCAGCCCGGTCGCTGGGGCCAACGTCCTGACTTTC. Translated, it gives CASSPVAGANVLTF. The complete variable domain, with remaining parts taken from reference TRBV5-5 and TRBJ2-6, reads DAGVTQSPTHLIKTRGQQVTLRCSPISGHKSVSWYQQVLGQGPQFIFQYYEKEERGRGNFPDRFSARQFPNYSSELNVNALLLGDSALYLCASSPVAGANVLTFGAGSRLTVL.

This clonotype was observed many times. V and J are TRBV12-3 or TRBV12-4 and TRBJ1-1; TRBD1 might be the D (6 bases). Between the trimmed V and J ends, which lost 4 bases and 5 bases, there was a span of 11 bases. The CDR3 has 13 residues. The CDR3 nucleotides read TGTGCCAGCAGTTCAGGACAGATAACTGAAGCTTTCTTT. Protein product: CASSSGQITEAFF.

This rearrangement joins TRBV12-3 or TRBV12-4 to TRBJ1-5; D unclear. V was pared by 2 bases and J by 5 bases, with 7 bases between. CDR3 length: 13 amino acids. CDR3 region: CASSLNRDQPQHF. CDR3 nucleotide sequence: TGTGCCAGCAGTTTAAATAGGGATCAGCCCCAGCATTTT.

This clonotype was observed a few times. The V gene is TRBV5-6, the J gene TRBJ2-4; no reliable D call. CDR1 and CDR2 from the germline V gene are SGHDT and YYEEEE. The CDR3 totals 15 residues. V lost 4 bases and J 1 base, leaving 12 bases between the germline ends. DNA for the CDR3: TGTGCCAGCAGCCGCAGGAAGAGGGCCAAAAACATTCAGTACTTC. It translates to CASSRRKRAKNIQYF. Based on the CDR3 plus reference TRBV5-6 and TRBJ2-4, the full variable domain is DAGVTQSPTHLIKTRGQQVTLRCSPKSGHDTVSWYQQALGQGPQFIFQYYEEEERQRGNFPDRFSGHQFPNYSSELNVNALLLGDSALYLCASSRRKRAKNIQYFGAGTRLSVL.

This clonotype was counted at least ten times. V usage is TRBV27 and J usage is TRBJ2-3; D not certain. The CDR3 loop spans 17 amino acids. The germline V and J ends were trimmed by 0 bases and 0 bases, with 13 bases remaining between them. The V gene's germline CDR1 is MNHEY and CDR2 SMNVEV (reference sequence). The CDR3 DNA sequence: TGTGCCAGCAGTTTATCCCGGGTGGGCCTTAGCACAGATACGCAGTATTTT. Translation: CASSLSRVGLSTDTQYF.

Comments on this clonotype: A much larger clone differs from this one at a single base, so this may be a read error. This rearrangement joins TRBV20-1 to TRBJ2-3; 8 bases map to TRBD2. CDR1 and CDR2 from the germline V gene are DFQATT and SNEGSKA (reference sequence). CDR3 length: 13 residues. The trim removed 5 bases at V and 3 bases at J, leaving 4 bases unmatched. The CDR3 DNA reads as TGCAGTGCTTCGGGGGGGCAGACAGATACGCAGTATTTT. It is translated as CSASGGQTDTQYF.